This T cell receptor beta chain was sequenced during a study of cytomegalovirus exposure and HLA in healthy donors. The study ran its PCR with 60 Vbeta and 13 Jbeta primers. The method was immunoSEQ multiplex PCR; TCRdb's version includes in-frame clones alone and lacks a portion of them. The sample carries 100,000 to 150,000 clones, around three quarters recorded once. Germline trimming cut 1 base from V and 0 bases from J; bases unmatched to any gene: 4. Germline lookup yields CDR1 SGHKS and CDR2 YYEKEE (reference sequence). This CDR3 spans 16 amino acids. Study-wide results and limits: Across donors, presence/absence analyses took sequencing depth to be roughly uniform.

In its sample, this clone was seen once. The antigen is unknown. The sequence came from a woman between 45 and 65 years old in good health and CMV-seronegative. Sequenced sample: PBMCs. The V call is TRBV5-5, the J call TRBJ1-3; the match to TRBD1 covers 7 bases. CDR3 sequence (DNA): TGTGCCAGCAGCTTGAAGGGGGCCGTCTCTGGAAACACCATATATTTT. Translation: CASSLKGAVSGNTIYF.